The present entry profiles one TCR beta chain with its context. The PCR contained 60 Vbeta and 13 Jbeta primers. Profiled with immunoSEQ multiplex PCR; TCRdb holds only in-frame clones, not every one. The sample holds 95,000 to 150,000 clones, roughly 80% seen once. V gave up 7 bases and J gave up 2 bases, with 8 bases separating them. The CDR3 runs 12 residues. The germline gives CDR1 ENHRY, CDR2 SYGVKD. This specimen comes from a study of cytomegalovirus exposure and HLA in healthy donors. The receptor was derived from a woman in her 40s in good health and CMV-seropositive. The chain has TRBV10-3 and TRBJ2-5; tentatively, D is TRBD2 (7 bases). The sequenced sample was PBMCs. CDR3 coding DNA: TGTGCCATCAAGGGGGGGCAAGAGACCCAGTACTTC. Its translation: CAIKGGQETQYF.